These T cell receptor beta chains were read from a single sample in a study of memory CD4+ T cells and cytomegalovirus serostatus. Data came from immunoSEQ multiplex PCR; TCRdb stores just in-frame clones and leaves some out. The sample records approximately 61,000 clones, about three quarters being singletons. Sequencing used memory CD4+ T cells from blood. The receptors here all came from an adult in good health and CMV-seronegative. Some clones in this sample may be carry-over from other donors' samples. The CDR3 runs from the conserved cysteine through the conserved F or W. Each record gives: V gene, D gene, clone size, J gene, CDR3 DNA, CDR3 protein. The D gene is left open where the match is weak. Size tells how often a clone was seen (once, few, many) or the class of an expanded clone, and some rows leave it out.

V: TRBV10-3
D: -
size: -
J: TRBJ1-5
DNA: TGTGCCATCAGTGAGTCGGGGGATCAGCCCCAGCATTTT
CDR3: CAISESGDQPQHF

V: TRBV18
D: -
size: -
J: TRBJ1-2
DNA: TGTGCCAGCTCACCGACAGGAGAGACTAACTATGGCTACACCTTC
CDR3: CASSPTGETNYGYTF

V: TRBV11-2
D: TRBD2
size: -
J: TRBJ2-2
DNA: TGTGCCAGCAGCTTAGGGGCTAGCGGGGCCGGGGAGCTGTTTTTT
CDR3: CASSLGASGAGELFF

V: TRBV18
D: TRBD1
size: -
J: TRBJ1-2
DNA: TGTGCCAGCTCACAGCACAGGGGCACTAACTATGGCTACACCTTC
CDR3: CASSQHRGTNYGYTF

V: TRBV19
D: -
size: -
J: TRBJ1-5
DNA: TGTGCCAGTAGTGTCAGCCACAATCAGCCCCAGCATTTT
CDR3: CASSVSHNQPQHF

V: TRBV4-3
D: -
size: -
J: TRBJ2-3
DNA: TGCGCCAGCAGCCAAGGACCGGGTGCGATGGCAGATACGCAGTATTTT
CDR3: CASSQGPGAMADTQYF

V: TRBV2
D: -
size: few
J: TRBJ2-2
DNA: TGTGCCAGCAGTGAAAGACCCGCCGGGGAGCTGTTTTTT
CDR3: CASSERPAGELFF

V: TRBV28
D: -
size: -
J: TRBJ2-3
DNA: TGTGCCAGCAGAATCTTTGGCACAGATACGCAGTATTTT
CDR3: CASRIFGTDTQYF

V: TRBV19
D: TRBD2
size: -
J: TRBJ2-3
DNA: TGTGCCAGTAGTGCGGGACTAGCGGAAACAGATACGCAGTATTTT
CDR3: CASSAGLAETDTQYF

V: TRBV5-4
D: TRBD1
size: few
J: TRBJ2-1
DNA: TGTGCCAGCAGCCCTCCCCCGGGACAGGGTTCCCTCAATGAGCAGTTCTTC
CDR3: CASSPPPGQGSLNEQFF

V: TRBV5-4
D: TRBD1
size: -
J: TRBJ1-2
DNA: TGTGCCAGCAGCTTTACAGGGGATAGGTATGGCTACACCTTC
CDR3: CASSFTGDRYGYTF

V: TRBV6-5
D: TRBD2
size: once
J: TRBJ2-7
DNA: TGTGCCAGCAGTTATCTGGTCGGGCGGGAGACGGACGAGCAGTACTTC
CDR3: CASSYLVGRETDEQYF

V: TRBV30
D: TRBD1
size: -
J: TRBJ1-5
DNA: TGTGCCTGGAGTGCCGGACAGGGGACAAATCAGCCCCAGCATTTT
CDR3: CAWSAGQGTNQPQHF

V: TRBV29-1
D: -
size: -
J: TRBJ2-5
DNA: TGCAGCGTCCCCCGGAGCGGGTCCAGGGAAGAGACCCAGTACTTC
CDR3: CSVPRSGSREETQYF

V: TRBV5-1
D: -
size: -
J: TRBJ1-2
DNA: TGCGCCAGCAGCTCGTCGGAATATGGCTACACCTTC
CDR3: CASSSSEYGYTF

V: TRBV30
D: -
size: -
J: TRBJ1-5
DNA: TGTGCCTGGAGTGTACGTGGGAGCGACGGTCAGCCCCAGCATTTT
CDR3: CAWSVRGSDGQPQHF

V: TRBV6-5
D: TRBD1
size: once
J: TRBJ1-3
DNA: TGTGCCAGCAGTTCCTGGGACAGAGGCGACACCATATATTTT
CDR3: CASSSWDRGDTIYF

V: TRBV5-6
D: -
size: -
J: TRBJ2-7
DNA: TGTGCCAGCAGCCCGGCTTGGGGGTATCAAGACGAGCAGTACTTC
CDR3: CASSPAWGYQDEQYF

V: TRBV9
D: -
size: -
J: TRBJ1-2
DNA: TGTGCCAGCAGCGTTTCGAGTTCGCCACAATATGGCTACACCTTC
CDR3: CASSVSSSPQYGYTF

V: TRBV4-3
D: -
size: -
J: TRBJ2-3
DNA: TGCGCCAGCAGCCAAGTTACCGGGACTGGCACAGATACGCAGTATTTT
CDR3: CASSQVTGTGTDTQYF

V: TRBV6-6
D: -
size: -
J: TRBJ1-3
DNA: TGTGCCAGCAGGCGGGGTCAAACTGGAAACACCATATATTTT
CDR3: CASRRGQTGNTIYF

V: TRBV14
D: TRBD2
size: once
J: TRBJ2-4
DNA: TGTGCCAGCAGCCAAGATCTGGGAGGGGTGATTCAGTACTTC
CDR3: CASSQDLGGVIQYF

V: TRBV7-2
D: TRBD1
size: -
J: TRBJ2-7
DNA: TGTGCCAGCAGCTTAACCCTTCAGGGGGATGAGCAGTACTTC
CDR3: CASSLTLQGDEQYF

V: TRBV2
D: -
size: few
J: TRBJ1-6
DNA: TGTGCCAGCGGGGCGGTAATGGATAATTCACCCCTCCACTTT
CDR3: CASGAVMDNSPLHF

V: TRBV11-2
D: TRBD2
size: -
J: TRBJ2-7
DNA: TGTGCCAGCAGCCAGCATCAGGGAGGGCAGCAGTACTTC
CDR3: CASSQHQGGQQYF

V: TRBV14
D: TRBD1
size: -
J: TRBJ1-1
DNA: TGTGCCAGCAGCACTGGACAGGGCGAGACTGAAGCTTTCTTT
CDR3: CASSTGQGETEAFF

V: TRBV4-3
D: -
size: -
J: TRBJ2-5
DNA: TGCGCCAGCAGCCAAGTTGGTAGCCGAGAGACCCAGTACTTC
CDR3: CASSQVGSRETQYF

V: TRBV29-1
D: -
size: once
J: TRBJ2-5
DNA: TGCAGCGTGACCGACTGGGACCAAGAGACCCAGTACTTC
CDR3: CSVTDWDQETQYF